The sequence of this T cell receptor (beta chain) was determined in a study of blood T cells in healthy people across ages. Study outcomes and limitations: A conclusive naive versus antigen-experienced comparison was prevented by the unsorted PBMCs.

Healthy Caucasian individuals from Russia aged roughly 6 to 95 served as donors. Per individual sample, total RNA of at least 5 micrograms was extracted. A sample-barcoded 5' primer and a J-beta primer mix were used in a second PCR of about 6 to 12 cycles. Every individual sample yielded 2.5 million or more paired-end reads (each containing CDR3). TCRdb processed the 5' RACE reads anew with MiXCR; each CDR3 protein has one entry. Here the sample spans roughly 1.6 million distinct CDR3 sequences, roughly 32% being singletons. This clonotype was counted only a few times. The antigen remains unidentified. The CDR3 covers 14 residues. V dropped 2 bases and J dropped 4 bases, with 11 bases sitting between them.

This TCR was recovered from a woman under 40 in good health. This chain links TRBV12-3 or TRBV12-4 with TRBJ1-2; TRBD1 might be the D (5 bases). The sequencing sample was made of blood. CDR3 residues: CASSLRGRFYGYTF. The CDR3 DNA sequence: TGTGCCAGCAGTTTAAGGGGCAGATTCTATGGCTACACCTTC.